This T cell receptor beta chain was captured in a study of circulating and synovial CD4+ cells in juvenile arthritis. Clones were read by immunoSEQ multiplex PCR, and TCRdb kept only the in-frame ones, dropping some. The table records around 31,000 clones, 95% of them present only once. V was clipped by 5 bases and J by 0 bases; unmatched bases: 3. Germline V gene lookup returns CDR1 MNHEY and CDR2 SMNVEV (reference sequence). This CDR3 contains 15 residues. Sequenced material: CD4+ T cells from blood. V and J are TRBV27 and TRBJ2-5; 10 bases line up with TRBD2. The TCR originated in a human donor with juvenile idiopathic arthritis. The DNA of the CDR3 is TGTGCCAGCAGTCCAGCGGGGGGGTACCAAGAGACCCAGTACTTC. Encoded protein: CASSPAGGYQETQYF.